A selection of T cell receptor beta chains follows, all from one sample in a study of PD-1 blockade in mismatch repair-deficient tumors. Only in-frame clones appear in the TCRdb table, and some are missing; sequencing was by immunoSEQ multiplex PCR. The sample consists of 95,000 to 150,000 clones, approximately 86% of them appearing once. Sequenced here: peripheral blood, sampled 44 weeks after starting pembrolizumab. The receptors shown here come from an adult with mismatch repair-deficient cancer. Both conserved end residues are part of each CDR3. The D gene is left open where the match is weak.

14	TRBV10-1	TRBD1	TRBJ1-4	CASSDGTGEEKLFF	TGCGCCAGCAGTGACGGGACAGGGGAGGAAAAACTGTTTTTT
14	TRBV7-2	TRBD2	TRBJ2-7	CASSLTSGPYEQYF	TGTGCCAGCAGCTTGACTAGCGGGCCGTACGAGCAGTACTTC
18	TRBV16	TRBD2	TRBJ2-6	CASSQAGLAGGIVNVLTF	TGTGCCAGCAGCCAAGCGGGACTAGCGGGAGGTATTGTCAACGTCCTGACTTTC
18	TRBV11-2	TRBD2	TRBJ2-2	CASSLGARTSRNTGELFF	TGTGCCAGCAGCTTAGGAGCCCGGACTAGCCGGAACACCGGGGAGCTGTTTTTT
16	TRBV27	TRBD1	TRBJ2-7	CASTHTGTGSFYEQYF	TGTGCCAGTACACACACCGGGACAGGTAGTTTCTACGAGCAGTACTTC
13	TRBV28	.	TRBJ2-7	CASSMDGPYEQYF	TGTGCCAGCAGTATGGACGGACCCTACGAGCAGTACTTC
12	TRBV6-5	.	TRBJ2-3	CASSRTADTQYF	TGTGCCAGCAGTCGGACTGCAGATACGCAGTATTTT
15	TRBV11-3	TRBD2	TRBJ2-7	CASSPGLAGSYEQYF	TGTGCCAGCAGCCCGGGACTAGCGGGCTCCTACGAGCAGTACTTC
15	TRBV11-2	TRBD1	TRBJ1-4	CASSSQGQGGEKLFF	TGTGCCAGCAGCTCCCAGGGACAGGGGGGGGAAAAACTGTTTTTT
13	TRBV4-1	TRBD2	TRBJ2-1	CASSHSGRNEQFF	TGCGCCAGCAGCCACAGCGGGAGGAATGAGCAGTTCTTC
15	TRBV11-3	TRBD2	TRBJ2-7	CASSLFGGRDYEQYF	TGTGCCAGCAGCTTATTTGGCGGGAGGGACTACGAGCAGTACTTC
11	TRBV18	.	TRBJ2-5	CASSQGETQYF	TGTGCCAGCTCTCAGGGCGAGACCCAGTACTTC
16	TRBV11-3	.	TRBJ2-5	CASSPYQGSGWETQYF	TGTGCCAGCAGCCCGTACCAGGGATCTGGATGGGAGACCCAGTACTTC
16	TRBV27	.	TRBJ1-2	CASMAMGRRRNYGYTF	TGTGCCAGCATGGCAATGGGGCGACGGCGTAACTATGGCTACACCTTC
14	TRBV4-3	.	TRBJ2-2	CASSQDGAAGELFF	TGCGCCAGCAGCCAAGATGGGGCGGCCGGGGAGCTGTTTTTT
16	TRBV19	TRBD2	TRBJ2-1	CASSMSGRNSYNEQFF	TGTGCCAGTAGTATGAGCGGGAGAAATTCCTACAATGAGCAGTTCTTC
16	TRBV11-3	.	TRBJ2-1	CASSPSGTPKDNEQFF	TGTGCCAGCAGCCCCTCCGGGACACCAAAGGACAATGAGCAGTTCTTC
17	TRBV5-1	.	TRBJ2-1	CASSLGLGRDSYNEQFF	TGCGCCAGCAGCTTGGGGCTCGGGCGCGACTCCTACAATGAGCAGTTCTTC
15	TRBV19	.	TRBJ2-3	CASSIAGGDTDTQYF	TGTGCCAGTAGTATCGCGGGCGGGGACACAGATACGCAGTATTTT
17	TRBV19	.	TRBJ1-5	CASSIDIMKYSNQPQHF	TGTGCCAGTAGTATCGATATAATGAAGTATAGCAATCAGCCCCAGCATTTT
15	TRBV27	TRBD2	TRBJ2-1	CASSLGTSGYNEQFF	TGTGCCAGCAGTTTAGGGACTAGCGGATACAATGAGCAGTTCTTC
16	TRBV7-2	.	TRBJ2-5	CASSLAGQRRGETQYF	TGTGCCAGCAGCTTAGCGGGACAAAGGAGGGGAGAGACCCAGTACTTC